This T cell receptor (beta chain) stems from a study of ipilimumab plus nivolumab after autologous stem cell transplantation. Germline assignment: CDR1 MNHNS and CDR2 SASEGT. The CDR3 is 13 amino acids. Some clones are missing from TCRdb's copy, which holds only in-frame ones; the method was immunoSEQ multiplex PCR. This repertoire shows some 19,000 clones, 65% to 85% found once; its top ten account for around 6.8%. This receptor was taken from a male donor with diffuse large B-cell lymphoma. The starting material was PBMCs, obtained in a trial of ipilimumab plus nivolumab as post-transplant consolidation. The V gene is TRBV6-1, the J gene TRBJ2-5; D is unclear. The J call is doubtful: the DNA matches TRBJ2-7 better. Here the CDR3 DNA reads TGTGCCAGCAGTGAGTGGGCAGACTACGAGCAGTACTTC. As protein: CASSEWADYEQYF.